This entry lists 7 T cell receptor beta chains sequenced from one sample in a study of siplizumab effects on memory and regulatory T cells. Coculture of mixed lymphocyte reaction cells was performed at 37°C for roughly 6 days. These receptors lack a known antigen. TCRdb's copy holds only in-frame clones and misses some; the assay was immunoSEQ multiplex PCR. This table holds 7,700 or so clones, less than 45% found once. The sequencing input was CFSE-low (dividing) CD8+ T cells sorted from an allogeneic mixed lymphocyte reaction. The receptors come from a human donor in good health; the cells came from an allogeneic mixed lymphocyte reaction.

The genes are TRBV6-6 and TRBJ2-7; D is unclear. The germline V and J ends were trimmed by 4 bases and 6 bases, with 4 bases remaining between them. Germline values: CDR1 MNHNY, CDR2 SVGAGI (reference sequence). This CDR3 has 10 residues. CDR3 amino acids: CASSSPEQYF. CDR3 bases: TGTGCCAGCAGTTCCCCCGAGCAGTACTTC.

This clone is labeled medium-sized (0.01 to 0.1%). This chain connects TRBV6-6 to TRBJ2-3; D is ambiguous. From germline, CDR1 is MNHNY and CDR2 SVGAGI (reference sequence). The CDR3 length is 14 residues. V dropped 0 bases and J dropped 2 bases, with 6 bases sitting between them. Here the CDR3 DNA reads TGTGCCAGCAGTTACTCCCCAACCACAGATACGCAGTATTTT. Translated, it gives CASSYSPTTDTQYF.

This clone is categorized as medium-sized (0.01 to 0.1%). J is TRBJ2-1 and V is TRBV4-2; D is ambiguous. From germline, CDR1 is LGHNA and CDR2 YNFKEQ. This CDR3 contains 13 residues. V was pared by 5 bases and J by 10 bases, with 15 bases between. The CDR3 protein is CASSSTIYREQFF. CDR3 DNA: TGTGCCAGCAGCTCCACTATCTATAGAGAGCAGTTCTTC.

The rearrangement links TRBV7-1 to TRBJ2-7, with TRBD1 matching 7 bases. TRBV7-1 is treated as an ORF (open reading frame) with a function not yet certain. Trimming took 4 bases from V and 2 from J; bases not matched to a gene: 5. The CDR3 runs 14 residues. As DNA, the CDR3 is TGTGCCAGCAGCTTTCCGGGACAGACCTACGAGCAGTACTTC. Translated, it gives CASSFPGQTYEQYF.

The J gene is TRBJ2-2, the V gene TRBV11-3, with D perhaps matching TRBD2 (6 bases). This CDR3 is built from 14 residues. CDR1 and CDR2 from the germline V gene are SGHNT and YENEEA. Between the trimmed V and J ends, which lost 2 bases and 4 bases, there was a span of 8 bases. DNA of the CDR3: TGTGCCAGCAGCTTATCGGGACTCACCGGGGAGCTGTTTTTT. It specifies CASSLSGLTGELFF.

This chain connects TRBV5-1 to TRBJ2-1, with D uncertain. The CDR3 contains 13 residues. Germline V CDR1 and CDR2: SGHRS, YFSETQ. The V end lost 0 bases, the J end lost 9 bases, and 10 bases lay between the germline ends. The CDR3 coding sequence is TGCGCCAGCAGCTTGGCTCCGAACGGTGAGCAGTTCTTC. This encodes CASSLAPNGEQFF.

The chain couples TRBV28 to TRBJ1-1; TRBD1 might be the D (5 bases). V lost 4 bases and J 7 bases, leaving 10 bases between the germline ends. Germline V CDR1 and CDR2: MDHEN, SYDVKM. This CDR3 region has 12 residues. CDR3 DNA sequence: TGTGCCAGCAGTTCCGGGGCCGGTGAAGCTTTCTTT. This translates into CASSSGAGEAFF.